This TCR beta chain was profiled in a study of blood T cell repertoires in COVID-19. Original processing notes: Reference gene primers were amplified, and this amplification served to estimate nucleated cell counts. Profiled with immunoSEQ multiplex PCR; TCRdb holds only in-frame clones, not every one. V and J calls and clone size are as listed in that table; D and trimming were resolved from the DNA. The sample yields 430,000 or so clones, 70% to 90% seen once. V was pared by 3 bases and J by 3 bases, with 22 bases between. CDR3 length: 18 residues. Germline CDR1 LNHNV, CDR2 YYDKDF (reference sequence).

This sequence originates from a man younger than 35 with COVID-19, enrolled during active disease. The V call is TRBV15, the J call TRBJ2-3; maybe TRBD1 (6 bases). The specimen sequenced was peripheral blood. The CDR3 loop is CATSRTARQERLTDTQYF. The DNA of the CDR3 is TGTGCCACCAGCAGGACGGCAAGACAGGAACGATTAACAGATACGCAGTATTTT.